This TCR beta chain emerged from a study of beta chain features in type 1 diabetes. The sample holds a few counts of this clone. Its antigen is unidentified. V dropped 1 base and J dropped 5 bases, with 6 bases sitting between them. The CDR3 is 12 amino acids. CDR1 and CDR2 from the germline V gene are GTSNPN and SVGIG (reference sequence). Each donor gave one heparinised blood draw averaging about 100 mL. Study observations and caveats: Insertions at VDJ junctions were less frequent in type 1 diabetes patients. These patients also deleted more nucleotides at the same junctions. In patients and controls equally, PCR might favor templates that are shorter.

Reverse transcribing all isolated RNA meant expressed TCRB transcripts were sequenced. The method was immunoSEQ multiplex PCR; TCRdb's version includes in-frame clones alone and lacks a portion of them. Of over 40,000 clones in the sample, 51% were seen once. The sample was Tregs from blood. The receptor's source is a woman aged 18-29 years in good health. V gene TRBV30 combines with J gene TRBJ1-5; tentatively, D is TRBD1 (5 bases). CDR3 sequence reads: CAWSARDQPQHF. CDR3 nucleotides: TGTGCCTGGAGTGCCAGGGATCAGCCCCAGCATTTT.